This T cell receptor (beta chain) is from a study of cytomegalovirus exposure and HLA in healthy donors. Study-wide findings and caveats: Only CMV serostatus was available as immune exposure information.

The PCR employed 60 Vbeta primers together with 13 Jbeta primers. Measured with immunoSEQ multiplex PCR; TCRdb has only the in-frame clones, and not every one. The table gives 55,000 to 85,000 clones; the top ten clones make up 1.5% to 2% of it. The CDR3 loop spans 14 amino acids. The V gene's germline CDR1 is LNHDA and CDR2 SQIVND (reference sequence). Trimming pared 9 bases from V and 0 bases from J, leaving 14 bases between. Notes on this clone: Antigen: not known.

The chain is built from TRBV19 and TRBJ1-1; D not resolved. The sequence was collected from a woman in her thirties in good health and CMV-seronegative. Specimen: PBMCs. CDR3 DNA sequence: TGTGCCAGCCGGGAGCCACTAATGAACACTGAAGCTTTCTTT. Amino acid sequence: CASREPLMNTEAFF.